This TCR beta chain was profiled in a study of Graves' ophthalmopathy and Graves' hyperthyroidism. Broader study findings: Most thyroid clonotypes with frequency above 0.001 were detected in blood too. Classification of ophthalmopathy versus stable hyperthyroidism by a 13-signature model yielded 85% to 90% sensitivity and just over 80% specificity.

This clonotype was seen ten or more times. Its antigen is undetermined. Among the exclusions were patients with other autoimmune diseases, uncontrolled infections, pregnancy or lactation. The diagnosis combined clinical symptoms, thyroxine, TRAb, thyroid ultrasound and orbital computed tomography scans. With 6 bases clipped from V and 4 bases from J, the junction kept 2 bases outside the gene matches. CDR3 size: 12 residues. The V gene's germline CDR1 is MNHEY and CDR2 SVGAGI. As the template, RNA transcripts were used to amplify TCR beta CDR3 regions. First-round RT-PCR employed HTBI primers, with a second-round multiplex PCR after it. MiXCR was run by TCRdb on the multiplex PCR reads, yielding one entry per CDR3 protein. This sample has about 500,000 distinct CDR3 sequences; roughly 39% occur once, and the top ten carry about 4.1%.

This TCR was recovered from an adult man with Graves' hyperthyroidism. Input material: peripheral blood or thyroid tissue (not recorded which). The rearrangement uses TRBV6-5 and TRBJ1-2, with 7 bases fitting TRBD1. The CDR3 here is CASRRQGYGYTF. In DNA form, the CDR3 reads TGTGCCAGCAGGCGACAGGGCTATGGCTACACCTTC.